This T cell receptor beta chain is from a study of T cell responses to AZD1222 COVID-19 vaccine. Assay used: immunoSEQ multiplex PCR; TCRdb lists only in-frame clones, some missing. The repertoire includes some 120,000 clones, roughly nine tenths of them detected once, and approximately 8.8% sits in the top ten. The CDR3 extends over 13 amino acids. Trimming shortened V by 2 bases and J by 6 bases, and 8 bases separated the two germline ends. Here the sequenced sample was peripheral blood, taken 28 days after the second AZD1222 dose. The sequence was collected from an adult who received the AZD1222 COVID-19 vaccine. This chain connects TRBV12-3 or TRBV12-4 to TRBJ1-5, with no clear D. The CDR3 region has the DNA TGTGCCAGCAGTTTACTCGAAGGTCAGCCCCAGCATTTT. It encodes CASSLLEGQPQHF.